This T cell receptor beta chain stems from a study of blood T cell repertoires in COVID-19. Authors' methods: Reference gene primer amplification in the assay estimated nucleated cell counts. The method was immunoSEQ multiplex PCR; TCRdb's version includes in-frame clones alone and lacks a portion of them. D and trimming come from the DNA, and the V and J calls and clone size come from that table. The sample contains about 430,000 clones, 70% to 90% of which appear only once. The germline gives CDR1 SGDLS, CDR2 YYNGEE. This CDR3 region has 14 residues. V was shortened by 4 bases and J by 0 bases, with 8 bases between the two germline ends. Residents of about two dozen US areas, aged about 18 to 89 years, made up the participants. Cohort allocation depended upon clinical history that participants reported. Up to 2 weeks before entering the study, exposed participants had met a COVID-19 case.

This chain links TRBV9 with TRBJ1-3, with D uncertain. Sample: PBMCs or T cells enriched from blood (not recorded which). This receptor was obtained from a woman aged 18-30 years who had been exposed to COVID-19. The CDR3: CASSSGSSGNTIYF. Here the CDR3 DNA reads TGTGCCAGCAGCTCGGGTAGCTCTGGAAACACCATATATTTT.